These 29 T cell receptor beta chains were sequenced from one sample in a study of cytomegalovirus exposure and HLA in healthy donors. The PCR contained 60 Vbeta and 13 Jbeta primers. TCRdb keeps only in-frame clones here, not all; method: immunoSEQ multiplex PCR. This table holds around 190,000 clones. The sample consisted of PBMCs. The receptors shown here come from a woman aged 25 to 39 in good health and CMV-seropositive.

The CDR3 coding sequence is TGCGCCAGCAGCCTCGCCGGGACAGGGACCGAGCAGTACTTC. Protein sequence: CASSLAGTGTEQYF. The gene calls are TRBV4-1 and TRBJ2-7; 9 bases fit TRBD1. Germline V gene data show CDR1 as MGHRA and CDR2 as YSYEKL. The V segment lost 4 bases and the J segment 6 bases; nucleotides outside the gene matches: 7. The CDR3 runs 14 residues.

The gene calls are TRBV28 and TRBJ1-6, with 9 positions matching TRBD1. Germline V CDR1 and CDR2: MDHEN, SYDVKM. V gave up 5 bases and J gave up 13 bases; unmatched junction bases: 12. The CDR3 totals 15 residues. The CDR3 nucleotides read TGTGCCAGCAGTCCACCCGGGACAGGGAACGGGCCCCTCCACTTT. This encodes CASSPPGTGNGPLHF.

The V gene is TRBV7-2, the J gene TRBJ2-7; 11 nucleotides match TRBD1. CDR1 and CDR2 from the germline V gene are SGHTA and FQGNSA. This CDR3 region has 16 residues. V gave up 4 bases and J gave up 3 bases; unmatched junction bases: 8. Written as DNA, the CDR3 is TGTGCCAGCAGCTCTACGCATGGGACAGGGGGCTACGAGCAGTACTTC. This sequence encodes CASSSTHGTGGYEQYF. The full variable domain, completed using reference TRBV7-2 and TRBJ2-7, is GAGVSQSPSNKVTEKGKDVELRCDPISGHTALYWYRQSLGQGLEFLIYFQGNSAPDKSGLPSDRFSAERTGGSVSTLTIQRTQQEDSAVYLCASSSTHGTGGYEQYFGPGTRLTVT.

The genes are TRBV7-9 and TRBJ1-1, with D possibly TRBD1 on 5 matching bases. Germline CDR1 and CDR2: SEHNR and FQNEAQ (reference sequence). The ends were cut back, 5 bases at V and 1 base at J, with 11 bases in the middle. CDR3 size: 14 residues. The CDR3 loop reads CASSESGGNTEAFF. In DNA, the CDR3 is TGTGCCAGCAGCGAGAGCGGGGGGAACACTGAAGCTTTCTTT. Variable domain in full (rest from reference TRBV7-9 and TRBJ1-1): DTGVSQNPRHKITKRGQNVTFRCDPISEHNRLYWYRQTLGQGPEFLTYFQNEAQLEKSRLLSDRFSAERPKGSFSTLEIQRTEQGDSAMYLCASSESGGNTEAFFGQGTRLTVV.

DNA for the CDR3: TGCGCCAGCAGCAAGAACTCGGGCAATCAGCCCCAGCATTTT. Translated, it gives CASSKNSGNQPQHF. The V call is TRBV5-1, the J call TRBJ1-5; no definite D call. V lost 4 bases to trimming and J lost 2 bases, with 10 bases between them. Germline V lookup: CDR1 SGHRS, CDR2 YFSETQ. This CDR3 spans 14 amino acids.

This chain joins TRBV27 and TRBJ1-4; 7 bases are shared with TRBD1. CDR1 and CDR2 (germline): MNHEY, SMNVEV (reference sequence). V was pared by 3 bases and J by 0 bases, with 1 base of the junction left unmatched. This CDR3 has 15 amino acids. The CDR3 region is CASSFGTATNEKLFF. For the CDR3, the DNA is TGTGCCAGCAGTTTCGGGACAGCAACTAATGAAAAACTGTTTTTT.

The rearrangement uses TRBV2 and TRBJ1-2, with D possibly matching TRBD1 (6 bases). The CDR3 extends over 14 amino acids. Germline values: CDR1 SNHLY, CDR2 FYNNEI. The V end lost 2 bases, the J end lost 5 bases, and 12 bases lay between the germline ends. CDR3 loop: CASSERRQGYGYTF. CDR3 DNA: TGTGCCAGCAGTGAAAGGCGGCAGGGGTATGGCTACACCTTC.

Details on this clone: One end of the junction varies from germline; a read error may be responsible. This rearrangement joins TRBV6-6 to TRBJ1-1, with unresolved D. Germline-derived CDR1 and CDR2 are MNHNY and SVGAGI (reference sequence). The CDR3 is 14 residues long. CDR3 nucleotides: TGTGCCAGCAGTTACTCGTCGGGGAACCCTGAAGCTTTCTTT. Translated, it gives CASSYSSGNPEAFF.

The chain combines TRBV5-1 with TRBJ1-2, with 8 bases fitting TRBD1. The trim removed 4 bases at V and 4 bases at J, leaving 6 bases unmatched. Germline assignment: CDR1 SGHRS and CDR2 YFSETQ. The CDR3 is made up of 14 amino acids. CDR3 nucleotides: TGCGCCAGCAGCCTTGGACAGGGAAGCTATGGCTACACCTTC. Its protein product is CASSLGQGSYGYTF.

The chain employs TRBV28 and TRBJ2-7, with TRBD1 matching over 11 bases. This CDR3 contains 15 residues. The V gene end was trimmed by 4 bases and the J gene end by 4 bases; junction bases not matched to a gene: 6. Germline CDR1 is MDHEN and CDR2 is SYDVKM. Here the CDR3 reads CASSSRDRGMYEQYF. As DNA, the CDR3 is TGTGCCAGCAGTTCCCGGGACAGGGGGATGTACGAGCAGTACTTC.

CDR3 sequence reads: CASSLEGFGYTF. The CDR3 region has the DNA TGCGCCAGCAGCTTGGAGGGTTTTGGCTACACCTTC. This sequence joins TRBV4-3 and TRBJ1-2; D is undetermined. Germline CDR1 and CDR2: LGHNA and YSLEER. The CDR3 consists of 12 residues. The V end lost 5 bases, the J end lost 7 bases, and 11 bases lay between the germline ends.

The genes are TRBV2 and TRBJ1-2; D is undetermined. V was shortened by 0 bases and J by 2 bases, with 7 bases between the two germline ends. CDR1 and CDR2 (germline): SNHLY, FYNNEI. The CDR3 is 14 residues long. CDR3 bases: TGTGCCAGCAGTGAAGCCTCCAGAAACTATGGCTACACCTTC. Translation gives CASSEASRNYGYTF.

This chain uses TRBV19 with TRBJ2-2; a possible D gene is TRBD1 (5 bases). Trimming stripped 5 bases from V and 3 bases from J, with 19 bases between. The CDR3 length is 17 residues. Germline V CDR1 and CDR2: LNHDA, SQIVND (reference sequence). CDR3 sequence (DNA): TGTGCCAGTAGTCCCGGTCAGACAGTCGAGGACACCGGGGAGCTGTTTTTT. Protein sequence: CASSPGQTVEDTGELFF.

This chain connects TRBV4-1 to TRBJ2-5, with a possible D match to TRBD1 (5 bases). V was shortened by 0 bases and J by 8 bases, with 16 bases between the two germline ends. Germline V gene sequence: CDR1 MGHRA, CDR2 YSYEKL. The CDR3 sequence is 15 residues long. The CDR3 nucleotides read TGCGCCAGCAGCCAAGATAGAGAGACAGCCGGTACCCAGTACTTC. It translates to CASSQDRETAGTQYF.

This chain joins TRBV28 and TRBJ1-2; 7 nucleotides line up with TRBD1. The V gene's germline CDR1 is MDHEN and CDR2 SYDVKM. The CDR3 runs to 16 residues. Trimming removed 2 bases from V and 4 bases from J; junction bases left unmatched: 10. The CDR3 spells CASSLLAGQGVYGYTF. CDR3 coding DNA: TGTGCCAGCAGTTTACTCGCCGGGCAGGGGGTCTATGGCTACACCTTC.

This chain connects TRBV7-9 to TRBJ2-1; 11 bases agree with TRBD2. V was clipped by 4 bases and J by 5 bases; unmatched bases: 4. Germline V gene sequence: CDR1 SEHNR, CDR2 FQNEAQ (reference sequence). The CDR3 contains 15 residues. This CDR3 reads CASSSIAGGNNEQFF. CDR3 in DNA: TGTGCCAGCAGCTCGATAGCGGGAGGGAACAATGAGCAGTTCTTC.

The rearrangement uses TRBV9 and TRBJ1-5, with D hard to call. The germline gives CDR1 SGDLS, CDR2 YYNGEE. The CDR3 consists of 17 residues. The ends were cut back, 4 bases at V and 2 bases at J, with 19 bases in the middle. CDR3 nucleotide sequence: TGTGCCAGCAGCCCCAGGACTCAGGATGTAGGCAATCAGCCCCAGCATTTT. Its protein is CASSPRTQDVGNQPQHF. Complete variable domain (other parts from reference TRBV9 and TRBJ1-5): DSGVTQTPKHLITATGQRVTLRCSPRSGDLSVYWYQQSLDQGLQFLIQYYNGEERAKGNILERFSAQQFPDLHSELNLSSLELGDSALYFCASSPRTQDVGNQPQHFGDGTRLSIL.

The gene calls are TRBV5-8 and TRBJ2-5; TRBD2 might be the D (6 bases). This CDR3 has 15 amino acids. The germline gives CDR1 SGHTS, CDR2 YDEGEE. Trimming took off 4 bases at V and 1 base at J, with 14 bases between the two ends. CDR3 nucleotide sequence: TGTGCCAGCAGCCCCGACGCGGGGAGCCAAGAGACCCAGTACTTC. This translates into CASSPDAGSQETQYF.

The V call is TRBV4-3, the J call TRBJ2-7; D perhaps matches TRBD2 (5 bases). This CDR3 is 13 amino acids long. CDR1 LGHNA and CDR2 YSLEER come from the germline V gene. The germline V and J ends were trimmed by 4 bases and 6 bases, with 13 bases remaining between them. The CDR3 nucleotides read TGCGCCAGCAGCCTCAGGACTGGTCGCGAGCAGTACTTC. This encodes CASSLRTGREQYF.

This chain connects TRBV6-5 to TRBJ1-1; 7 nucleotides align to TRBD1. This CDR3 comprises 14 residues. From germline, CDR1 is MNHEY and CDR2 SVGAGI. J gave up 1 base and V 6 bases, and 5 bases lay outside the gene matches. Written as DNA, the CDR3 is TGTGCCAGCAGCAAGACAGGGCCGAACACTGAAGCTTTCTTT. Translated, it gives CASSKTGPNTEAFF.

The chain has TRBV6-4 and TRBJ1-2; TRBD1 might be the D (5 bases). Germline V lookup: CDR1 MRHNA, CDR2 SNTAGT. The CDR3 extends over 17 amino acids. Trimming took 2 bases from V and 1 from J, leaving 17 bases between them. CDR3 region: CASSDGAGARNNYGYTF. In DNA, the CDR3 is TGTGCCAGCAGTGACGGGGCAGGCGCGAGAAATAACTATGGCTACACCTTC.

The chain uses TRBV7-6 and TRBJ1-2, with TRBD1 identical over 12 bases. The CDR3 is made up of 16 amino acids. J was trimmed by 2 bases and V by 2 bases; bases with no gene match: 3. Germline V gene lookup returns CDR1 SGHVS and CDR2 FNYEAQ. Here the CDR3 DNA reads TGTGCCAGCAGCTTAAGGGACAGGGGGCAAAACTATGGCTACACCTTC. It encodes CASSLRDRGQNYGYTF.

The chain combines TRBV7-9 with TRBJ1-3; 9 bases line up with TRBD1. The germline CDR1 and CDR2 sequences are SEHNR and FQNEAQ (reference sequence). This CDR3 contains 18 residues. Germline trimming cut 5 bases from V and 0 bases from J; bases unmatched to any gene: 11. The CDR3 is CASSPGQGVSSSGNTIYF. CDR3 nucleotides: TGTGCCAGCAGCCCGGGACAGGGTGTATCCAGCTCTGGAAACACCATATATTTT.

The J gene is TRBJ2-5, the V gene TRBV5-1; D call uncertain. Germline V lookup: CDR1 SGHRS, CDR2 YFSETQ. Trimming cost V 2 bases and J 0 bases, with 11 bases left between them. The CDR3 is 15 amino acids. The CDR3 DNA sequence: TGCGCCAGCAGCTTACAAAACCCCAACCAAGAGACCCAGTACTTC. Encoded protein: CASSLQNPNQETQYF.

As regards this clone: At one end, the junction sequence differs from germline, possibly due to a read error. This chain joins TRBV18 and TRBJ1-2; the match to TRBD1 covers 8 bases. Germline V gives CDR1 KGHSH, CDR2 LQKENI. The CDR3 sequence is 17 residues long. CDR3 bases: TGTGCCAGCTCAACACCCGAATTCAGGGGGCTCGGCTATGGCTACACCTTC. It specifies CASSTPEFRGLGYGYTF.

This chain uses TRBV6-1 with TRBJ2-5; D is unclear. The V gene's germline CDR1 is MNHNS and CDR2 SASEGT. V lost 0 bases, J lost 5 bases, and 4 bases lay in between. There are 12 residues in the CDR3. CDR3 loop: CASSEALETQYF. The CDR3 bases are TGTGCCAGCAGTGAAGCCCTGGAGACCCAGTACTTC.

CDR3 sequence: CASSYQQGYGYTF. CDR3 nucleotide sequence: TGTGCCAGCAGTTACCAACAGGGCTATGGCTACACCTTC. V usage is TRBV6-5 and J usage is TRBJ1-2, with D perhaps matching TRBD1 (6 bases). V lost 2 bases to trimming and J lost 4 bases, with 8 bases between them. Germline V gene data show CDR1 as MNHEY and CDR2 as SVGAGI. The CDR3 is 13 amino acids.

V usage is TRBV27 and J usage is TRBJ1-2; D may be TRBD1 (6 bases). The CDR3 sequence is 14 residues long. Looked up from germline, CDR1 is MNHEY and CDR2 is SMNVEV (reference sequence). Deletions cut 1 base from V and 6 bases from J, with 12 bases between. CDR3 residues: CASSLYPGAHGYTF. CDR3 in DNA: TGTGCCAGCAGTTTATACCCAGGGGCCCATGGCTACACCTTC.

CDR3 region: CASSLHLSSGNTIYF. CDR3 nucleotide sequence: TGTGCCAGCAGCTTGCACCTTAGCTCTGGAAACACCATATATTTT. The chain recombines TRBV5-6 with TRBJ1-3; no reliable D call. The V end lost 1 base, the J end lost 0 bases, and 8 bases lay between the germline ends. Germline assignment: CDR1 SGHDT and CDR2 YYEEEE. This CDR3 has 15 amino acids.